The clone carrying this T cell receptor beta chain was counted only a few times. The data originate from a study of T-cell reconstitution after alpha-beta-depleted transplantation in children. Unique molecular identifiers were incorporated into the prepared TCRbeta library. TCRdb re-derived calls from the PCR reads in MiXCR, one entry per CDR3 protein. The sample lists approximately 400,000 distinct CDR3 sequences; about 11% were seen once. Germline lookup yields CDR1 SGDLS and CDR2 YYNGEE. This CDR3 is 19 amino acids long. Trimming took 0 bases from V and 4 from J; bases not matched to a gene: 14. The input for sequencing was PBMCs from the stem cell graft donor, taken from the stem cell graft. The sequence derives from a human donor who donated a stem cell graft to a child with acute myeloid leukemia. This chain connects TRBV9 to TRBJ2-1; 9 nucleotides match TRBD2. This CDR3 is CASSVAGSLASGAYNEQFF. In nucleotides, the CDR3 is TGTGCCAGCAGCGTAGCAGGGTCGTTGGCTAGCGGGGCATACAATGAGCAGTTCTTC.